One sample yielded the 26 T cell receptor beta chains listed below, sequenced in a study of early T cells in non-severe SARS-CoV-2 infection. TCRdb reprocessed the 5' RACE reads with MiXCR, giving one entry per CDR3 protein. The sample yields 53,000 or so distinct CDR3 sequences, more than 6.5% seen once. The sequencing sample was made of whole blood. All receptors come from an adult who was a healthcare worker with PCR-confirmed SARS-CoV-2 infection or an uninfected control (not recorded which).

This clonotype was counted at least ten times. The rearrangement links TRBV2 to TRBJ1-4, with 7 bases identical to TRBD1. V shed 6 bases and J 3 bases; nucleotides not matched to a gene: 10. Germline CDR1 reads SNHLY; CDR2 reads FYNNEI. This CDR3 contains 16 residues. CDR3 DNA sequence: TGTGCCAGCAGAGGACCAACAGGGGTGGCTAATGAAAAACTGTTTTTT. It yields the protein CASRGPTGVANEKLFF.

The sample holds many counts of this clonotype. The chain uses TRBV3-1 and TRBJ1-5, with D perhaps TRBD1 (5 bases). The CDR3 runs to 15 residues. The germline V and J ends were trimmed by 3 bases and 3 bases, with 12 bases remaining between them. Germline V CDR1 and CDR2: LGHDT, YNNKEL (reference sequence). CDR3 amino acids: CASSHGGDFNQPQHF. CDR3 bases: TGTGCCAGCAGCCATGGGGGAGACTTCAATCAGCCCCAGCATTTT.

This clonotype showed up just a few times. The chain employs TRBV30 and TRBJ1-5; possible D gene TRBD1, 5 bases. Trimming removed 1 base from V and 5 bases from J, with 12 bases in between. The CDR3 covers 14 residues. Germline assignment: CDR1 GTSNPN and CDR2 SVGIG (reference sequence). CDR3 coding DNA: TGTGCCTGGAGTGACAGCCAGGGCGATCAGCCCCAGCATTTT. Encoded protein: CAWSDSQGDQPQHF.

Ten or more counts support this clonotype. The chain employs TRBV3-1 and TRBJ1-1; TRBD1 matches 11 bases. CDR3 length equals 13 residues. Germline assignment: CDR1 LGHDT and CDR2 YNNKEL (reference sequence). With V trimmed by 4 bases and J by 9 bases, 4 bases remained unmatched. CDR3 sequence: CASSPRTGGKAFF. DNA of the CDR3: TGTGCCAGCAGCCCTAGGACAGGGGGCAAAGCTTTCTTT.

The V call is TRBV9, the J call TRBJ1-4, with D tentatively TRBD1 (6 bases). The V end was cut by 0 bases, the J end by 8 bases, with 17 bases between. The CDR3 runs to 16 residues. Germline assignment: CDR1 SGDLS and CDR2 YYNGEE. CDR3 in amino acids: CASSVDHRTDLEKLFF. CDR3 sequence (DNA): TGTGCCAGCAGCGTAGATCACCGGACAGATCTCGAAAAACTGTTTTTT.

This clonotype showed up just a few times. The rearrangement uses TRBV20-1 and TRBJ2-1, with 10 bases matching TRBD2. Trimming removed 2 bases from V and 7 bases from J; junction bases left unmatched: 8. CDR3 size: 15 residues. CDR1 and CDR2 (germline): DFQATT, SNEGSKA (reference sequence). CDR3 bases: TGCAGTGCTAGAAGAGCGGGGGGGCGGCGAAATGAGCAGTTCTTC. Residues: CSARRAGGRRNEQFF.

The V gene is TRBV12-3 or TRBV12-4, the J gene TRBJ2-2; D is perhaps TRBD1 (6 bases). V was cut by 6 bases and J by 1 base, with 9 bases left in between. The CDR3 extends over 14 amino acids. In nucleotides, the CDR3 is TGTGCCAGCAGAGACAGGCTGAACACCGGGGAGCTGTTTTTT. Protein product: CASRDRLNTGELFF.

At least ten counts were recorded for this clonotype. V gene TRBV6-2 or TRBV6-3 combines with J gene TRBJ2-7; TRBD1 might be the D (6 bases). The ends were cut back, 6 bases at V and 2 bases at J, with 11 bases in the middle. The CDR3 length is 13 residues. Germline V gives CDR1 MNHEY, CDR2 SVGEGT. CDR3 in amino acids: CASSSRGTYEQYF. The CDR3 DNA follows: TGTGCCAGCAGCAGTAGGGGGACCTACGAGCAGTACTTC.

The sample holds many counts of this clonotype. This chain connects TRBV12-3 or TRBV12-4 to TRBJ1-1; 7 positions agree with TRBD1. Trimming cost V 7 bases and J 1 base; bases outside gene matches: 9. The CDR3 totals 15 residues. The CDR3, as DNA: TGTGCCAGCACCAAGGGGACAGTTACGAACACTGAAGCTTTCTTT. Residues: CASTKGTVTNTEAFF.

At least ten counts were recorded for this clonotype. This rearrangement joins TRBV28 to TRBJ2-5, with unresolved D. Germline lookup yields CDR1 MDHEN and CDR2 SYDVKM. There are 16 residues in the CDR3. Trimming cost V 7 bases and J 2 bases, with 20 bases left between them. CDR3 in DNA: TGTGCCAGCAACCAATTCCCTGGAGAGGTACAAGAGACCCAGTACTTC. It specifies CASNQFPGEVQETQYF.

The table lists this clonotype with many counts. V usage is TRBV11-2 and J usage is TRBJ2-1; D gene ambiguous. With 1 base removed from V and 9 bases from J, the gap between germline ends came to 7 bases. Germline CDR1 is SGHAT and CDR2 is FQNNGV. The CDR3 runs to 12 residues. The CDR3, as DNA: TGTGCCAGCAGCTTAGGAAGGGTTGAGCAGTTCTTC. This translates into CASSLGRVEQFF.

This clonotype was detected only a few times. The chain links TRBV28 to TRBJ2-7, with a tentative D call TRBD2 (6 bases). This CDR3 is built from 15 residues. Per germline, CDR1 MDHEN and CDR2 SYDVKM. Between the trimmed V and J ends, which lost 8 bases and 2 bases, there was a span of 19 bases. The chain's CDR3 is CASLTRQTKTYEQYF. CDR3 nucleotides: TGTGCCAGCCTGACTAGGCAGACCAAAACCTACGAGCAGTACTTC.

In this sample, this clonotype turned up many times. This chain uses TRBV7-9 with TRBJ1-2; D is undetermined. In germline, CDR1 is SEHNR, CDR2 FQNEAQ (reference sequence). The CDR3 length is 15 residues. The V end was cut by 4 bases, the J end by 6 bases, with 18 bases between. CDR3 coding DNA: TGTGCCAGCAGCTCCTTCTCCCGGGCGTATGATGGCTACACCTTC. Protein: CASSSFSRAYDGYTF.

This clonotype has more than one count but fewer than ten. The chain joins TRBV5-1 to TRBJ2-3, with 13 bases identical to TRBD2. This CDR3 has 18 amino acids. Germline trimming cut 1 base from V and 2 bases from J; bases unmatched to any gene: 7. Germline V CDR1 and CDR2: SGHRS, YFSETQ. The chain's CDR3 is CASSLPTGTSGATDTQYF. As DNA, the CDR3 is TGCGCCAGCAGCTTGCCCACTGGGACTAGCGGGGCCACAGATACGCAGTATTTT. Filled out from reference TRBV5-1 and TRBJ2-3, the complete variable domain reads KAGVTQTPRYLIKTRGQQVTLSCSPISGHRSVSWYQQTPGQGLQFLFEYFSETQRNKGNFPGRFSGRQFSNSRSEMNVSTLELGDSALYLCASSLPTGTSGATDTQYFGPGTRLTVL.

This clonotype was observed at least ten times. This chain links TRBV24-1 with TRBJ1-2; D possibly corresponds to TRBD1 (5 bases). Germline-derived CDR1 and CDR2 are KGHDR and SFDVKD. Between the trimmed V and J ends, which lost 1 base and 5 bases, there was a span of 16 bases. This CDR3 spans 16 amino acids. CDR3 residues: CATSDLKGFAGYGYTF. The CDR3 DNA follows: TGTGCCACCAGTGATTTAAAAGGTTTCGCAGGGTATGGCTACACCTTC.

The J gene is TRBJ2-3, the V gene TRBV20-1; 7 positions agree with TRBD2. The CDR3 runs to 13 residues. The V gene end was trimmed by 3 bases and the J gene end by 5 bases; junction bases not matched to a gene: 5. In germline, CDR1 is DFQATT, CDR2 SNEGSKA (reference sequence). DNA of the CDR3: TGCAGTGCTAGGGGGGGGTATGGAGATACGCAGTATTTT. This encodes CSARGGYGDTQYF.

The chain joins TRBV12-3 or TRBV12-4 to TRBJ1-6; D call uncertain. CDR3 length equals 14 residues. V dropped 3 bases and J dropped 4 bases, with 7 bases sitting between them. CDR3: CASSFGLYNSPLHF. CDR3 in DNA: TGTGCCAGCAGTTTCGGGCTGTATAATTCACCCCTCCACTTT.

This clonotype was counted between two and nine times. This chain connects TRBV12-3 or TRBV12-4 to TRBJ1-1, with D possibly TRBD1 on 6 matching bases. With 4 bases removed from V and 3 bases from J, the gap between germline ends came to 12 bases. The CDR3 spans 14 residues. CDR3: CASSSQGFDTEAFF. The CDR3 DNA sequence: TGTGCCAGCAGTTCACAGGGCTTTGACACTGAAGCTTTCTTT.

The V gene is TRBV28, the J gene TRBJ2-4, with TRBD1 matching 7 bases. CDR1 is MDHEN and CDR2 is SYDVKM in the germline V gene. This CDR3 contains 13 residues. V shed 6 bases, J shed 5 bases, and the junction held 4 bases outside the gene matches. This CDR3 is CASSSGTENIQYF. Here the CDR3 DNA reads TGTGCCAGCAGCTCCGGGACAGAAAACATTCAGTACTTC.

The chain employs TRBV28 and TRBJ2-7, with a tentative D call TRBD1 (5 bases). The CDR3 loop spans 13 amino acids. CDR1 and CDR2 (germline): MDHEN, SYDVKM. Trimming stripped 5 bases from V and 11 bases from J, with 19 bases between. CDR3 in DNA: TGTGCCAGCAGTCCCGTACAGGCTTCAAAGGAGTACTTC. Amino acids: CASSPVQASKEYF.

This clonotype was counted at least ten times. The V and J genes are TRBV20-1 and TRBJ1-1; 8 bases are shared with TRBD1. The germline V gene encodes CDR1 DFQATT and CDR2 SNEGSKA (reference sequence). This CDR3 comprises 15 residues. J gave up 2 bases and V 3 bases, and 8 bases lay outside the gene matches. The CDR3 region has the DNA TGCAGTGCTAGGGACAGGGTTTGGGGTAACACTGAAGCTTTCTTT. This codes for CSARDRVWGNTEAFF.

This clonotype was observed a handful of times. The CDR3 bases are TGCGCCAGCAGCCCCCGGACAGATCCCACAGATACGCAGTATTTT. Its protein is CASSPRTDPTDTQYF. The gene calls are TRBV5-1 and TRBJ2-3, with D possibly TRBD1 on 6 matching bases. This CDR3 is built from 15 residues. The germline gives CDR1 SGHRS, CDR2 YFSETQ. The germline V and J ends were trimmed by 4 bases and 2 bases, with 14 bases remaining between them.

This clonotype was picked up many times. This chain joins TRBV28 and TRBJ1-2; D unresolved. CDR1 and CDR2 from the germline V gene are MDHEN and SYDVKM. This CDR3 has 13 amino acids. V was cut by 3 bases and J by 2 bases, with 7 bases left in between. Here the CDR3 reads CASSFGSNYGYTF. The CDR3, as DNA: TGTGCCAGCAGTTTTGGAAGCAACTATGGCTACACCTTC.

This clonotype appeared many times. This chain joins TRBV28 and TRBJ2-1, with 8 nucleotides matching TRBD2. The germline CDR1 and CDR2 sequences are MDHEN and SYDVKM. This CDR3 region has 15 residues. V shed 2 bases and J 5 bases; nucleotides not matched to a gene: 5. The CDR3 sequence: CASSLPSGGHNEQFF. CDR3 nucleotides: TGTGCCAGCAGTTTACCCAGCGGGGGCCACAATGAGCAGTTCTTC.

In this sample, this clonotype turned up a few times. The chain employs TRBV28 and TRBJ2-7; 9 nucleotides align to TRBD1. The junction had 7 bases not matched to a gene; V was cut back by 3 bases and J by 4 bases. Germline CDR1 MDHEN, CDR2 SYDVKM. The CDR3 totals 15 residues. CDR3 nucleotides: TGTGCCAGCAGTTTCTACAGGGGGCGGACTTACGAGCAGTACTTC. Residues: CASSFYRGRTYEQYF. The variable domain in full, with the rest retrieved from reference TRBV28 and TRBJ2-7, is DVKVTQSSRYLVKRTGEKVFLECVQDMDHENMFWYRQDPGLGLRLIYFSYDVKMKEKGDIPEGYSVSREKKERFSLILESASTNQTSMYLCASSFYRGRTYEQYFGPGTRLTVT.

This clonotype was observed a handful of times. This chain links TRBV7-2 with TRBJ1-1; 7 nucleotides match TRBD1. The CDR3 sequence is 11 residues long. V gave up 3 bases and J gave up 11 bases; unmatched junction bases: 3. Germline lookup yields CDR1 SGHTA and CDR2 FQGNSA. In nucleotides, the CDR3 is TGTGCCAGCAGCTTGACAGGGAGGGCTTTCTTT. Residues: CASSLTGRAFF.